This T cell receptor beta chain appears in the sequencing data of a study of blood T cell repertoires in COVID-19. Across the study: Samples came from the United States, Italy and Spain, spanning acute and convalescent COVID-19. From T cells, B-cell-depleted T cells, or PBMCs came the material, which was cDNA or gDNA.

The repertoire was sequenced with immunoSEQ multiplex PCR; TCRdb's copy has only in-frame clones and lacks some. The sample consists of approximately 240,000 clones, approximately 83% of them appearing once. CDR1 and CDR2 from the germline V gene are MNHEY and SVGEGT. CDR3 length equals 13 residues. V lost 5 bases and J 7 bases, leaving 14 bases between the germline ends. The chain has TRBV6-2 or TRBV6-3 and TRBJ1-2, with a weak D call TRBD1 (5 bases). Sequenced sample: peripheral blood. The clonotype comes from a woman under 40 who had recovered from COVID-19. The CDR3 spells CASSHYQGRGYTF. The CDR3 bases are TGTGCCAGCAGTCATTATCAGGGCCGTGGCTACACCTTC.